The present entry profiles one T cell receptor (beta chain) with its context. The data are from a study of blood T cell repertoires in COVID-19. Study background: Sites across the United States, Italy and Spain contributed samples from acute and convalescent COVID-19.

Original handling: Nucleated cell number was recorded as an estimate derived from reference gene primer amplification. Produced via immunoSEQ multiplex PCR; TCRdb's table is partial and in-frame only. That table furnishes V, J and clone size, whereas the DNA furnished D and trimming. The sample consists of a few hundred thousand clones, 85% of them appearing once. Germline CDR1 and CDR2: SGDLS and YYNGEE. V was shortened by 3 bases and J by 1 base, with 10 bases between the two germline ends. The CDR3 runs to 15 residues. Sequencing was performed on peripheral blood. The origin of this receptor is a young woman with acute or convalescent COVID-19. The chain recombines TRBV9 with TRBJ1-4; D might be TRBD1 (5 bases). The CDR3 protein is CASSADSLTNEKLFF. CDR3 bases: TGTGCCAGCAGCGCCGACAGTTTAACTAATGAAAAACTGTTTTTT.